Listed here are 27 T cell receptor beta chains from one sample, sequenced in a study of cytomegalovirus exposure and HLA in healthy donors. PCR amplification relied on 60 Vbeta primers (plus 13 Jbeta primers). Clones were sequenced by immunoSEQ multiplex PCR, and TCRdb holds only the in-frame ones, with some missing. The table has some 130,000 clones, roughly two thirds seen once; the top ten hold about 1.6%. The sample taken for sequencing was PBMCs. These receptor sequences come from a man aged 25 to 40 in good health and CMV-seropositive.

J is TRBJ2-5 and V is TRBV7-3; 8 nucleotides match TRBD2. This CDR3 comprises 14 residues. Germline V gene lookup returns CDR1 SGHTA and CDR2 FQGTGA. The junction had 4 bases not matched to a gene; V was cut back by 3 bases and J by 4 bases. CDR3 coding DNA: TGTGCCAGCAGCTTGGCGGGAGGAGGAGAGACCCAGTACTTC. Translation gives CASSLAGGGETQYF.

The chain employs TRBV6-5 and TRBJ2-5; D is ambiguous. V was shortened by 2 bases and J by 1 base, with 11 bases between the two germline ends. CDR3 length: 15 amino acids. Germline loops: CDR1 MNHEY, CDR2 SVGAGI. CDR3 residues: CASSYALTFQETQYF. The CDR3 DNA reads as TGTGCCAGCAGTTACGCTCTTACTTTCCAAGAGACCCAGTACTTC.

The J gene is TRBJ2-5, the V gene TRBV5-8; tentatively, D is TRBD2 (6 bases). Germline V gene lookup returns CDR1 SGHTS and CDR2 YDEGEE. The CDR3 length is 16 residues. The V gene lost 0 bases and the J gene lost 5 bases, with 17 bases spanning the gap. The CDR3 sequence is CASSLGLGESGETQYF. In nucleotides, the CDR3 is TGTGCCAGCAGCTTGGGCCTAGGGGAAAGCGGGGAGACCCAGTACTTC.

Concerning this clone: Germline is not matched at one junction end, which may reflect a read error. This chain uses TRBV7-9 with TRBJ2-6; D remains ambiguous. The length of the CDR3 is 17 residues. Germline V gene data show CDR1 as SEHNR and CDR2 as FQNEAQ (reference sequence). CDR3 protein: CSSSLLSWSSGANVLTF. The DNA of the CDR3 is TGTTCCAGCAGCTTATTATCTTGGAGCTCTGGGGCCAACGTCCTGACTTTC.

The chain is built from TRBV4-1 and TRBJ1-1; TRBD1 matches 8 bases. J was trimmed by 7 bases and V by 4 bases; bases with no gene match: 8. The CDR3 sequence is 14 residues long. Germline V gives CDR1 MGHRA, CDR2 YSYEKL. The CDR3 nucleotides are TGCGCCAGCAGCCTATCTCCACAGGGGGTTGAAGCTTTCTTT. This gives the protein CASSLSPQGVEAFF.

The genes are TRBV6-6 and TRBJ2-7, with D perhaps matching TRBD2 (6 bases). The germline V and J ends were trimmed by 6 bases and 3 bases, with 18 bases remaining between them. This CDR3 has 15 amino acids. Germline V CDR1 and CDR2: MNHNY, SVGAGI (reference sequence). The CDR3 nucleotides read TGTGCCAGCAGGAACCTAGCGACTACGATCTACGAGCAGTACTTC. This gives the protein CASRNLATTIYEQYF.

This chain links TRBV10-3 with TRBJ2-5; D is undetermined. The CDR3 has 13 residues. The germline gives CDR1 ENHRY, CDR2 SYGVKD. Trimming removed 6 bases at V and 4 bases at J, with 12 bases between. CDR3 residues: CAISPVYGETQYF. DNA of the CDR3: TGTGCCATCAGCCCGGTATACGGAGAGACCCAGTACTTC.

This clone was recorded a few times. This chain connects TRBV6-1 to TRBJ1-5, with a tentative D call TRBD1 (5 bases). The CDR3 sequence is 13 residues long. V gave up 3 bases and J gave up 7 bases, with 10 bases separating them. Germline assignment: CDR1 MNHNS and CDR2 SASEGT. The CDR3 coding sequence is TGTGCCAGCAGTGACCCAGGGTACCAGCCCCAGCATTTT. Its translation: CASSDPGYQPQHF.

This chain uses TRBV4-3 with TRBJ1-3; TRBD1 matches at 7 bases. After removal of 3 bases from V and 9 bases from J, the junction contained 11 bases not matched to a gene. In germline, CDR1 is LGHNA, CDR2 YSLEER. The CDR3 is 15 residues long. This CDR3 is CASSQRDSGWSTIYF. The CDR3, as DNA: TGCGCCAGCAGCCAGCGGGACAGCGGCTGGAGCACCATATATTTT.

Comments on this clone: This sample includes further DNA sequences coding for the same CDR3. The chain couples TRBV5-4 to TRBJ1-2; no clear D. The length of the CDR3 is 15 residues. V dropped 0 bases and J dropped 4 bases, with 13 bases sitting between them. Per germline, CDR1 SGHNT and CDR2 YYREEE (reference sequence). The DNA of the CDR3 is TGTGCCAGCAGCTTGGAAGCGCGGGGAACCTATGGCTACACCTTC. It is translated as CASSLEARGTYGYTF.

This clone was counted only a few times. CDR3 protein: CASSSTRLASSYNEQFF. In nucleotides, the CDR3 is TGTGCCAGCAGCTCCACCCGACTAGCGAGCTCCTACAATGAGCAGTTCTTC. The chain combines TRBV7-9 with TRBJ2-1; 8 nucleotides line up with TRBD2. Trimming at V came to 4 bases and at J to 0 bases, leaving 8 bases not matched to a gene. CDR1 SEHNR and CDR2 FQNEAQ come from the germline V gene (reference sequence). The CDR3 contains 17 residues.

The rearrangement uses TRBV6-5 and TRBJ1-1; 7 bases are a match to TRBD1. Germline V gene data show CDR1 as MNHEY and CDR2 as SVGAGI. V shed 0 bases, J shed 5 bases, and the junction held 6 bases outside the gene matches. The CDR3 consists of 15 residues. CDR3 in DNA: TGTGCCAGCAGTTACTCGTTAGGGGGCAGGACTGAAGCTTTCTTT. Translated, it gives CASSYSLGGRTEAFF.

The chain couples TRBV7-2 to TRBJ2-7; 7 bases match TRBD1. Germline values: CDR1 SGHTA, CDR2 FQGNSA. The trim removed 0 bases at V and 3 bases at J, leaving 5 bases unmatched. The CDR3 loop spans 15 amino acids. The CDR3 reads CASSLAGGTVYEQYF. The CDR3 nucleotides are TGTGCCAGCAGCTTAGCGGGTGGGACAGTCTACGAGCAGTACTTC.

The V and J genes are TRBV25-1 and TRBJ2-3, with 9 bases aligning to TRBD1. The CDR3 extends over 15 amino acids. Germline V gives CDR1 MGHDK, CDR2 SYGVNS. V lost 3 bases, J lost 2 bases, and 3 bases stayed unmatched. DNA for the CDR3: TGTGCCAGCAGTGAGGGACAGGGTAACACAGATACGCAGTATTTT. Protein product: CASSEGQGNTDTQYF. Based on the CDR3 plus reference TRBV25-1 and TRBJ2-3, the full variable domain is EADIYQTPRYLVIGTGKKITLECSQTMGHDKMYWYQQDPGMELHLIHYSYGVNSTEKGDLSSESTVSRIRTEHFPLTLESARPSHTSQYLCASSEGQGNTDTQYFGPGTRLTVL.

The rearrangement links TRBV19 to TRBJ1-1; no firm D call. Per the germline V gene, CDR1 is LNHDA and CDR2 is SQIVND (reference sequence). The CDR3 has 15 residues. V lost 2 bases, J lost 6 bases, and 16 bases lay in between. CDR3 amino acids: CASSISGLAGAEAFF. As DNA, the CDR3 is TGTGCCAGTAGTATATCCGGCCTTGCCGGGGCTGAAGCTTTCTTT.

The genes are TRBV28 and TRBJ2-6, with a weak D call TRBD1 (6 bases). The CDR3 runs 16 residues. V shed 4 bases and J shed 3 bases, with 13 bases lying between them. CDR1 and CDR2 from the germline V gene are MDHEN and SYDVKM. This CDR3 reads CASSSPSGDGANVLTF. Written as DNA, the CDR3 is TGTGCCAGCAGTTCTCCCTCAGGGGATGGGGCCAACGTCCTGACTTTC. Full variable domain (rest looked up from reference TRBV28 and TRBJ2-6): DVKVTQSSRYLVKRTGEKVFLECVQDMDHENMFWYRQDPGLGLRLIYFSYDVKMKEKGDIPEGYSVSREKKERFSLILESASTNQTSMYLCASSSPSGDGANVLTFGAGSRLTVL.

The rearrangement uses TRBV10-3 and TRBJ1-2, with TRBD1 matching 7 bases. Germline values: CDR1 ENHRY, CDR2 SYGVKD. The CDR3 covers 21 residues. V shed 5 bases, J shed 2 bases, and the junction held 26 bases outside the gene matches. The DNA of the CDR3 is TGTGCCATCAGTCGCTCAAGATTTGCTGGACAGGTGAGTTCGGCGAACTATGGCTACACCTTC. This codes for CAISRSRFAGQVSSANYGYTF.

The CDR3 sequence: CASSLAPRSRQETQYF. CDR3 bases: TGTGCCAGCAGCTTGGCCCCCCGGAGTCGCCAAGAGACCCAGTACTTC. V is TRBV5-5 and J is TRBJ2-5, with D unresolved. The CDR3 contains 16 residues. Looked up from germline, CDR1 is SGHKS and CDR2 is YYEKEE (reference sequence). V was cut by 0 bases and J by 1 base, with 13 bases left in between. Variable domain in full (rest from reference TRBV5-5 and TRBJ2-5): DAGVTQSPTHLIKTRGQQVTLRCSPISGHKSVSWYQQVLGQGPQFIFQYYEKEERGRGNFPDRFSARQFPNYSSELNVNALLLGDSALYLCASSLAPRSRQETQYFGPGTRLLVL.

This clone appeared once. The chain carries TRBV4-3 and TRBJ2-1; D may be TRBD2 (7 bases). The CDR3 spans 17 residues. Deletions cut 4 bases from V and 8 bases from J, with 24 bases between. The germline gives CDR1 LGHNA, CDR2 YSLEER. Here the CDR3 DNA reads TGCGCCAGCAGCCCCACGGAGGGGGGGAGCAGTATATATGAGCAGTTCTTC. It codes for CASSPTEGGSSIYEQFF.

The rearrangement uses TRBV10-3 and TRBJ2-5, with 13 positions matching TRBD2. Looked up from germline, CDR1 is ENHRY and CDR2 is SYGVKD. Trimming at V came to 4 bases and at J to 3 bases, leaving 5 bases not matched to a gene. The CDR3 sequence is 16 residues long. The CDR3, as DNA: TGTGCCATCAGTGGAAGAGGACTAGCGGGAGAAGAGACCCAGTACTTC. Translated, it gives CAISGRGLAGEETQYF.

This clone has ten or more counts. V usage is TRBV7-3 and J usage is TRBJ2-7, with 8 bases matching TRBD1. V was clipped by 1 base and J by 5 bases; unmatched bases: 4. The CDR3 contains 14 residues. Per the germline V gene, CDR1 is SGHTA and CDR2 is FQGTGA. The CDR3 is CASSLNLQGDEQYF. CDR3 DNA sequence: TGTGCCAGCAGCTTAAACTTACAGGGGGACGAGCAGTACTTC.

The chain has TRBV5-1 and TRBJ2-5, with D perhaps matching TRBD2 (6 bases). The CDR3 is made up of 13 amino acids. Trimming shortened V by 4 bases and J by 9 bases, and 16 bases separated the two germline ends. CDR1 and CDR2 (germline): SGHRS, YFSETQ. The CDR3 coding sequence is TGCGCCAGCAGCCCGGGCCGGCGGAGGGCCCAGTACTTC. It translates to CASSPGRRRAQYF.

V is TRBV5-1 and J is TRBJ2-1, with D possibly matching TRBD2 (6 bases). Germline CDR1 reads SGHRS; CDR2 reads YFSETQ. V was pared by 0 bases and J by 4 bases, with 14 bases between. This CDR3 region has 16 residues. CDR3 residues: CASSLGGRPPYNEQFF. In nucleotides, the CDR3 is TGCGCCAGCAGCTTGGGGGGGAGGCCGCCTTACAATGAGCAGTTCTTC.

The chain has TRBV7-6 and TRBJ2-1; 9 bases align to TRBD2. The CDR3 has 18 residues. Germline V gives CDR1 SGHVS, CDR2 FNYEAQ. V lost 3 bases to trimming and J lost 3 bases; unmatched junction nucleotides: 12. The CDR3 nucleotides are TGTGCCAGCAGCTTGCCCACTATAGCGGGAGAACTCTACAATGAGCAGTTCTTC. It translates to CASSLPTIAGELYNEQFF.

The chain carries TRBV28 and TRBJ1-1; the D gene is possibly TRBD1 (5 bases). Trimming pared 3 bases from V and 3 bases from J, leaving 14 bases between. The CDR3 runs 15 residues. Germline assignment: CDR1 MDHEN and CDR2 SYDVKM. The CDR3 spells CASSFSPGGDTEAFF. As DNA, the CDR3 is TGTGCCAGCAGTTTCTCCCCGGGGGGGGACACTGAAGCTTTCTTT. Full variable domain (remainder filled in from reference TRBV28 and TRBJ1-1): DVKVTQSSRYLVKRTGEKVFLECVQDMDHENMFWYRQDPGLGLRLIYFSYDVKMKEKGDIPEGYSVSREKKERFSLILESASTNQTSMYLCASSFSPGGDTEAFFGQGTRLTVV.

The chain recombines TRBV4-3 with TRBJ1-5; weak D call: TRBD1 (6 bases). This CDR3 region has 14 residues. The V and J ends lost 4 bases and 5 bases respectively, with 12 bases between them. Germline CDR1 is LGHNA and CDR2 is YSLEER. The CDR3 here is CASSLAAGDQPQHF. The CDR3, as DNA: TGCGCCAGCAGCCTAGCTGCAGGGGATCAGCCCCAGCATTTT.

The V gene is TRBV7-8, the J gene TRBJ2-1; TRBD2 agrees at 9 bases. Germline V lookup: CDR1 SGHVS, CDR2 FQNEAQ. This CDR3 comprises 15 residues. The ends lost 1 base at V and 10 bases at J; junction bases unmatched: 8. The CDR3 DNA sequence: TGTGCCAGCAGCTTAGTAGGGACCAGCGGGGGGGAGCAGTTCTTC. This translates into CASSLVGTSGGEQFF.